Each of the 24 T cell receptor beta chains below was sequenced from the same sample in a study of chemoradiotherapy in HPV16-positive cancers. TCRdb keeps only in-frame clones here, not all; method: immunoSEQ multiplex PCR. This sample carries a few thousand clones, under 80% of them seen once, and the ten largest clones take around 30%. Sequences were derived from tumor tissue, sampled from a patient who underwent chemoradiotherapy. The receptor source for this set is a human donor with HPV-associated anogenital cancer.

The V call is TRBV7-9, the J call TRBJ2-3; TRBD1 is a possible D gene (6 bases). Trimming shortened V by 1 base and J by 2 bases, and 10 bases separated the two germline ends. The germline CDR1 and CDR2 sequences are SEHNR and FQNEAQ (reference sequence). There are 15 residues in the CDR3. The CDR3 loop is CASSLGGPFTDTQYF. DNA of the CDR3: TGTGCCAGCAGCTTAGGGGGGCCCTTCACAGATACGCAGTATTTT.

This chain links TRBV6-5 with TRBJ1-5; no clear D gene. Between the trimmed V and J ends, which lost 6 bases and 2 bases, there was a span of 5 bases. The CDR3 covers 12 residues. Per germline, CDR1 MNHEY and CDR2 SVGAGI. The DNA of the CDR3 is TGTGCCAGCAGCCAAGGCAATCAGCCCCAGCATTTT. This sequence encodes CASSQGNQPQHF.

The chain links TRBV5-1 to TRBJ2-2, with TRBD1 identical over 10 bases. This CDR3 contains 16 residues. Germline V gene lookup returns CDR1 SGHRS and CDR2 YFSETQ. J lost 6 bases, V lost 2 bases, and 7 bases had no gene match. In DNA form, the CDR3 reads TGCGCCAGCAGCTTATCGGGACAGGGGAAGTCCGGGGAGCTGTTTTTT. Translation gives CASSLSGQGKSGELFF.

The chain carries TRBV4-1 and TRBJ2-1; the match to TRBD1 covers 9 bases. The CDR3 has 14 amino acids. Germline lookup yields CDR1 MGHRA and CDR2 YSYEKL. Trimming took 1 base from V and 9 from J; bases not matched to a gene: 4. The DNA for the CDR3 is TGCGCCAGCAGCCAAGGGACAGGGGTGAGTGAGCAGTTCTTC. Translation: CASSQGTGVSEQFF.

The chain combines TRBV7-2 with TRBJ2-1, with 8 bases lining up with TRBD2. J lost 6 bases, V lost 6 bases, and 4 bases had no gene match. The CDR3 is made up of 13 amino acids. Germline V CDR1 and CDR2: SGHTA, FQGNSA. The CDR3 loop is CASRHTSGNEQFF. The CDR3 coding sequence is TGTGCCAGCAGACATACTAGCGGCAATGAGCAGTTCTTC.

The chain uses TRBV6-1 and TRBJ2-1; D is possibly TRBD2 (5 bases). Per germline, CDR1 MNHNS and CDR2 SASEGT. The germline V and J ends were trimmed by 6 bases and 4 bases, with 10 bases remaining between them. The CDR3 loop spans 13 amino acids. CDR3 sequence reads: CASSRGRYNEQFF. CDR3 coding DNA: TGTGCCAGCAGCCGGGGTCGGTACAATGAGCAGTTCTTC.

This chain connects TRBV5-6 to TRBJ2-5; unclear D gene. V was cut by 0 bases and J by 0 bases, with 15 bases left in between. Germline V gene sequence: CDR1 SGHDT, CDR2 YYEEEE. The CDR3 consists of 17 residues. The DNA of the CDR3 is TGTGCCAGCAGCTTGGTGGCAGGCCCCATTTACCAAGAGACCCAGTACTTC. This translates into CASSLVAGPIYQETQYF.

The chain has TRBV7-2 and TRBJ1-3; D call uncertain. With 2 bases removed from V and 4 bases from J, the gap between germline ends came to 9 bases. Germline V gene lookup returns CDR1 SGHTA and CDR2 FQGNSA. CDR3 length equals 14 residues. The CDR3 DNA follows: TGTGCCAGCAGCTTAAGTTCCTCGGGAAACACCATATATTTT. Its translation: CASSLSSSGNTIYF. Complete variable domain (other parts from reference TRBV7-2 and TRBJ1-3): GAGVSQSPSNKVTEKGKDVELRCDPISGHTALYWYRQSLGQGLEFLIYFQGNSAPDKSGLPSDRFSAERTGGSVSTLTIQRTQQEDSAVYLCASSLSSSGNTIYFGEGSWLTVV.

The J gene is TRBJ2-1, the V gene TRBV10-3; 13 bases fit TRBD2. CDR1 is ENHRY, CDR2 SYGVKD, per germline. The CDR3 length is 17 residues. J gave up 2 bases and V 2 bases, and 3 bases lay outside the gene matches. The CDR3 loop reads CAISETSGRGTYNEQFF. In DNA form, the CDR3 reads TGTGCCATCAGTGAGACTAGCGGGAGGGGGACCTACAATGAGCAGTTCTTC.

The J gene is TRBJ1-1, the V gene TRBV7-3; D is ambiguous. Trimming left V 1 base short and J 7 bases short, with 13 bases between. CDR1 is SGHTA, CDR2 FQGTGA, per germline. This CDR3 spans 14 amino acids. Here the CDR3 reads CASSLIGGSHEAFF. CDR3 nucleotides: TGTGCCAGCAGCTTAATTGGAGGCAGCCATGAAGCTTTCTTT.

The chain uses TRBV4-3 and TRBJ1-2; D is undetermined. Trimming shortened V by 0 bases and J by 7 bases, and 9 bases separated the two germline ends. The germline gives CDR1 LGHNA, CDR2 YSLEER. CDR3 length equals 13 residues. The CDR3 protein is CASSQDREGGYTF. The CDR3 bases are TGCGCCAGCAGCCAAGATCGAGAGGGTGGCTACACCTTC.

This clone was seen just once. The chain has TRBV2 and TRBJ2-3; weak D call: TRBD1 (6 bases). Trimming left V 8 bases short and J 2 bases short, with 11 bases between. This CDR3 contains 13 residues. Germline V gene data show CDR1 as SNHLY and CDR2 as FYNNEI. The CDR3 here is CASARGYTDTQYF. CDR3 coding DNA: TGTGCCAGCGCCAGGGGATACACAGATACGCAGTATTTT.

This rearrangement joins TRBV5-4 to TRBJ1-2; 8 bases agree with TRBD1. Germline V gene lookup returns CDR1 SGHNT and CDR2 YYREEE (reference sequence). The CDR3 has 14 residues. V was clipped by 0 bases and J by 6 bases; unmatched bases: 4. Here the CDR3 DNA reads TGTGCCAGCAGCTTGGCTCAGGGGGCGGATGGCTACACCTTC. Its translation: CASSLAQGADGYTF. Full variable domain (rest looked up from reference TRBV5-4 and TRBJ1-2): ETGVTQSPTHLIKTRGQQVTLRCSSQSGHNTVSWYQQALGQGPQFIFQYYREEENGRGNFPPRFSGLQFPNYSSELNVNALELDDSALYLCASSLAQGADGYTFGSGTRLTVV.

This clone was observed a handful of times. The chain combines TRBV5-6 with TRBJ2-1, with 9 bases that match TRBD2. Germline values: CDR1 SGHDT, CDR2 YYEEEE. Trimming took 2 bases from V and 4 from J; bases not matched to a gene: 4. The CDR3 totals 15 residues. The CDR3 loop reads CASSFAGGGYNEQFF. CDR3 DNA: TGTGCCAGCAGCTTCGCGGGAGGGGGATACAATGAGCAGTTCTTC.

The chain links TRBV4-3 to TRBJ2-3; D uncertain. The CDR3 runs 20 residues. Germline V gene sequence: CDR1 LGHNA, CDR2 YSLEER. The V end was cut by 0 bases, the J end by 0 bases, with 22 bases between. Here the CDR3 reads CASSQDLVARGRTSTDTQYF. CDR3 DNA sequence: TGCGCCAGCAGCCAAGACTTGGTGGCTCGAGGACGAACTAGCACAGATACGCAGTATTTT.

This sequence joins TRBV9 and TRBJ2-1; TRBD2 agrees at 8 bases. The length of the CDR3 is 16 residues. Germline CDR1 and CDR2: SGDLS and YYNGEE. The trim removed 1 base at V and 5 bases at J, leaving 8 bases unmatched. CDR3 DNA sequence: TGTGCCAGCAGCGTAAGAAGTAGCGGGGCCAACAATGAGCAGTTCTTC. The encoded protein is CASSVRSSGANNEQFF.

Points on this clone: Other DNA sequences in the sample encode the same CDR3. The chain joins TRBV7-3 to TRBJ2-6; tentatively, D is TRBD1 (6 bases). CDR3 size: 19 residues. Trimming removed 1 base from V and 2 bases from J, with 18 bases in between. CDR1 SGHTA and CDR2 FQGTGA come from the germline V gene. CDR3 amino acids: CASSLSRGQGLTGANVLTF. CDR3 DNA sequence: TGTGCCAGCAGCTTAAGTAGGGGTCAGGGGCTCACTGGGGCCAACGTCCTGACTTTC.

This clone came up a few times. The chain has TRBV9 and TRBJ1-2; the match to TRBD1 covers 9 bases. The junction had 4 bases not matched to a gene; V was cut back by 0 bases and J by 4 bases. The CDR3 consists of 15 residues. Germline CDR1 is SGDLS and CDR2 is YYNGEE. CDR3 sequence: CASSVAGGQGYGYTF. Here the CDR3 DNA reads TGTGCCAGCAGCGTAGCTGGGGGACAGGGCTATGGCTACACCTTC.

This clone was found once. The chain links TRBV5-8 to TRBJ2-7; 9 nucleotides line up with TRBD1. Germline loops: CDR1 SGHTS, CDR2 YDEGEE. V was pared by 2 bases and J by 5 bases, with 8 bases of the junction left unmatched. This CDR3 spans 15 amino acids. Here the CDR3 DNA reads TGTGCCAGCAGCTTAGCCGGACAGGGGCGTAACGAGCAGTACTTC. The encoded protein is CASSLAGQGRNEQYF. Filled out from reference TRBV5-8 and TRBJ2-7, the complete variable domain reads EAGVTQSPTHLIKTRGQQATLRCSPISGHTSVYWYQQALGLGLQFLLWYDEGEERNRGNFPPRFSGRQFPNYSSELNVNALELEDSALYLCASSLAGQGRNEQYFGPGTRLTVT.

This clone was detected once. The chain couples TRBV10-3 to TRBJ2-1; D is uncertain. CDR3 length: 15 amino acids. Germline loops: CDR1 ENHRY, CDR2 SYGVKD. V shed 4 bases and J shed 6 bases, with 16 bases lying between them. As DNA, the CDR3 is TGTGCCATCAGTGTCAATTCCGAGGCAGTCAATGAGCAGTTCTTC. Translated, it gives CAISVNSEAVNEQFF.

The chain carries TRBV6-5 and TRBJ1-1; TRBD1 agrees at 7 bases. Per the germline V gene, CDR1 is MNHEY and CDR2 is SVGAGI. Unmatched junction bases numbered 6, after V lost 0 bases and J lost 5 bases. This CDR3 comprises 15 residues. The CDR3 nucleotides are TGTGCCAGCAGTTACTCGGGACAGATCGCAACTGAAGCTTTCTTT. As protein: CASSYSGQIATEAFF.

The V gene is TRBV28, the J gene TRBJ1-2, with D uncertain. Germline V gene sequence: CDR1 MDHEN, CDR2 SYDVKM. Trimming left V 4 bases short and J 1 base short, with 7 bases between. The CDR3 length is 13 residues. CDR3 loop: CASSSPFNYGYTF. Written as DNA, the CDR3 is TGTGCCAGCAGTTCCCCTTTTAACTATGGCTACACCTTC.

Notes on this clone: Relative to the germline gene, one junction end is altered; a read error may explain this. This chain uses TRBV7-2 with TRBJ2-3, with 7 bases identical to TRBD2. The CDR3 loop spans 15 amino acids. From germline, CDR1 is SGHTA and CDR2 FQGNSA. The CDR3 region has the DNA TGTGCAAGCAGCTTGGGAGGGGTGTTCACAGATACGCAGTATTTT. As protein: CASSLGGVFTDTQYF. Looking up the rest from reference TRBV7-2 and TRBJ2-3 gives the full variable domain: GAGVSQSPSNKVTEKGKDVELRCDPISGHTALYWYRQSLGQGLEFLIYFQGNSAPDKSGLPSDRFSAERTGGSVSTLTIQRTQQEDSAVYLCASSLGGVFTDTQYFGPGTRLTVL.

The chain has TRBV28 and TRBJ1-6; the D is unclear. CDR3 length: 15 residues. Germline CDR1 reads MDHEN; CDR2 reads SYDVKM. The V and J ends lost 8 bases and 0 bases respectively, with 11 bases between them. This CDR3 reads CASADGDSYNSPLHF. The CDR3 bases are TGTGCCAGCGCGGACGGAGACTCCTATAATTCACCCCTCCACTTT. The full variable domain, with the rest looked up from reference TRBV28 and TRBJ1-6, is DVKVTQSSRYLVKRTGEKVFLECVQDMDHENMFWYRQDPGLGLRLIYFSYDVKMKEKGDIPEGYSVSREKKERFSLILESASTNQTSMYLCASADGDSYNSPLHFGNGTRLTVT.